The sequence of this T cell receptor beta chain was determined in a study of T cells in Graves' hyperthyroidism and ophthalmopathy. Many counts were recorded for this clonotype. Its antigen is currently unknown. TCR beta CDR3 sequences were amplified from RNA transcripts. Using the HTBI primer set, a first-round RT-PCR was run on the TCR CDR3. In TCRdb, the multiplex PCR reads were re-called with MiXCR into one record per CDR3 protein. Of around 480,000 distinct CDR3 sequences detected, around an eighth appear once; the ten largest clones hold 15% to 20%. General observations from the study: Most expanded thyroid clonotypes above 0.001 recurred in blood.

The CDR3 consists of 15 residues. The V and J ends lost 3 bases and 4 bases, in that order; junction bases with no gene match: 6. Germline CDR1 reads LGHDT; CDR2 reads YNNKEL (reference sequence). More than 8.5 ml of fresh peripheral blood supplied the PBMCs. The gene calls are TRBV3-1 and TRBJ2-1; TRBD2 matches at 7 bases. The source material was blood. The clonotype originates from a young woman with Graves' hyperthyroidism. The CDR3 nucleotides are TGTGCCAGCAGCCAGTTGGCTAGCGGTTACAATGAGCAGTTCTTC. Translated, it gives CASSQLASGYNEQFF.